The next 16 T cell receptor beta chains were all read from a single sample in a study of Tregs in tolerant kidney transplant recipients. Recipients received nonmyeloablative bone marrow transplants from related graft donors, with transient mixed chimerism. Libraries were prepared by immunoSEQ multiplex PCR; TCRdb keeps only in-frame clonotypes and omits some of them. The sample consists of roughly 64,000 clones, around 87% of them appearing once. The sample was CD4+ T cells from blood (PBMCs), taken 6 months after the transplant. The receptor set was obtained from a human patient who received a combined kidney and bone marrow transplant. The T cells may partly be graft donor cells.

V and J are TRBV4-2 and TRBJ2-5; 12 positions agree with TRBD1. V dropped 0 bases and J dropped 5; count of bases not matched to a gene: 7. Germline CDR1 is LGHNA and CDR2 is YNFKEQ. This CDR3 has 17 residues. The CDR3 DNA reads TGTGCCAGCAGCCAAGATGGTTCGGGACAGGGGGCCGAGACCCAGTACTTC. It specifies CASSQDGSGQGAETQYF.

This chain connects TRBV5-1 to TRBJ2-7, with D maybe TRBD2 (7 bases). The CDR3 extends over 14 amino acids. Deletions cut 0 bases from V and 3 bases from J, with 10 bases between. The V gene's germline CDR1 is SGHRS and CDR2 YFSETQ. In nucleotides, the CDR3 is TGCGCCAGCAGCTTGGGAGGGGGGGACTACGAGCAGTACTTC. Its translation is CASSLGGGDYEQYF. The full variable domain, its missing parts supplied by reference TRBV5-1 and TRBJ2-7, is KAGVTQTPRYLIKTRGQQVTLSCSPISGHRSVSWYQQTPGQGLQFLFEYFSETQRNKGNFPGRFSGRQFSNSRSEMNVSTLELGDSALYLCASSLGGGDYEQYFGPGTRLTVT.

CDR3 loop: CASAHYGTGGSYTF. CDR3 nucleotide sequence: TGTGCCAGCGCCCATTACGGGACAGGGGGAAGCTACACCTTC. The chain employs TRBV25-1 and TRBJ1-2; TRBD1 matches 11 bases. Germline CDR1 and CDR2: MGHDK and SYGVNS. The CDR3 has 14 amino acids. V shed 8 bases and J 9 bases; nucleotides not matched to a gene: 11.

The chain combines TRBV30 with TRBJ1-3; TRBD1 matches 8 bases. CDR1 is GTSNPN, CDR2 SVGIG, per germline (reference sequence). The junction had 5 bases not matched to a gene; V was cut back by 1 base and J by 3 bases. This CDR3 region has 15 residues. As DNA, the CDR3 is TGTGCCTGGAGTGCAGGGGGCCTGTTTGGAAACACCATATATTTT. Translated: CAWSAGGLFGNTIYF.

To note about this clone: The sample contains more than one DNA sequence encoding this CDR3. The chain employs TRBV7-9 and TRBJ1-2, with TRBD1 matching 8 bases. The CDR3 contains 14 residues. Per germline, CDR1 SEHNR and CDR2 FQNEAQ (reference sequence). With V trimmed by 5 bases and J by 2 bases, 4 bases remained unmatched. The CDR3 here is CASSPSGGNYGYTF. For the CDR3, the DNA is TGTGCCAGCAGCCCCTCAGGGGGCAACTATGGCTACACCTTC.

The CDR3 nucleotides read TGTGCCAGCAGTTTCAGGGGGCGCGGCACTGAAGCTTTCTTT. Protein: CASSFRGRGTEAFF. The chain uses TRBV28 and TRBJ1-1; 8 nucleotides align to TRBD1. After removal of 3 bases from V and 4 bases from J, the junction contained 4 bases not matched to a gene. The CDR3 is 14 amino acids. CDR1 and CDR2 from the germline V gene are MDHEN and SYDVKM.

A word on this clone: Other DNA sequences in the same sample also yield this CDR3. The gene calls are TRBV7-3 and TRBJ1-6, with TRBD1 identical over 7 bases. Trimming cost V 5 bases and J 5 bases; bases outside gene matches: 3. Germline loops: CDR1 SGHTA, CDR2 FQGTGA. This CDR3 has 14 amino acids. CDR3 DNA: TGTGCCAGCAGCCCGGGACAGAATAATTCACCCCTCCACTTT. It yields the protein CASSPGQNNSPLHF.

V gene TRBV5-1 combines with J gene TRBJ2-3, with 11 positions matching TRBD2. The CDR3 is made up of 16 amino acids. Germline V gives CDR1 SGHRS, CDR2 YFSETQ. Trimming took 4 bases from V and 6 from J; bases not matched to a gene: 10. CDR3 nucleotides: TGCGCCAGCAGCCCTTCACTAGCGGGAGTAGGGGATACGCAGTATTTT. Translation: CASSPSLAGVGDTQYF.

The chain recombines TRBV4-2 with TRBJ2-7; 7 bases match TRBD1. The CDR3 runs to 15 residues. Germline V gene lookup returns CDR1 LGHNA and CDR2 YNFKEQ. J lost 0 bases, V lost 4 bases, and 6 bases had no gene match. The CDR3 sequence is CASSRGTVSSYEQYF. CDR3 bases: TGTGCCAGCAGCCGGGGGACAGTCAGCTCCTACGAGCAGTACTTC.

This chain connects TRBV5-4 to TRBJ1-1; a weak D match, TRBD1 (6 bases). CDR3 size: 17 residues. V was trimmed by 0 bases and J by 0 bases, leaving 15 bases between them. CDR1 SGHNT and CDR2 YYREEE come from the germline V gene (reference sequence). The CDR3 spells CASSLGGAGDLNTEAFF. The CDR3 DNA reads TGTGCCAGCAGCTTGGGTGGGGCAGGGGACCTGAACACTGAAGCTTTCTTT. Drawing the rest from reference TRBV5-4 and TRBJ1-1, the complete variable domain is ETGVTQSPTHLIKTRGQQVTLRCSSQSGHNTVSWYQQALGQGPQFIFQYYREEENGRGNFPPRFSGLQFPNYSSELNVNALELDDSALYLCASSLGGAGDLNTEAFFGQGTRLTVV.

The rearrangement links TRBV15 to TRBJ1-4, with 7 bases matching TRBD1. J gave up 9 bases and V 6 bases, and 7 bases lay outside the gene matches. The CDR3 extends over 13 amino acids. Germline V gene data show CDR1 as LNHNV and CDR2 as YYDKDF (reference sequence). The DNA for the CDR3 is TGTGCCACCAGTTGGGTGGGACAGAAAAAACTGTTTTTT. The encoded protein is CATSWVGQKKLFF.

The chain has TRBV27 and TRBJ2-5; TRBD2 agrees at 10 bases. The length of the CDR3 is 13 residues. The ends lost 8 bases at V and 6 bases at J; junction bases unmatched: 6. Per germline, CDR1 MNHEY and CDR2 SMNVEV (reference sequence). The CDR3 protein is CASGSSGGKTQYF. DNA of the CDR3: TGTGCCAGCGGTTCTAGCGGGGGAAAGACCCAGTACTTC.

This chain connects TRBV19 to TRBJ2-2; 9 bases match TRBD2. Trimming took 6 bases from V and 2 from J; bases not matched to a gene: 4. CDR3 length: 15 amino acids. CDR1 is LNHDA, CDR2 SQIVND, per germline (reference sequence). As DNA, the CDR3 is TGTGCCAGTAGGTGGCTAGCGGGAAACACCGGGGAGCTGTTTTTT. This gives the protein CASRWLAGNTGELFF.

The chain joins TRBV7-2 to TRBJ1-5; TRBD1 is a possible D gene (5 bases). This CDR3 is built from 14 residues. Trimming left V 0 bases short and J 6 bases short, with 9 bases between. The germline V gene encodes CDR1 SGHTA and CDR2 FQGNSA. The CDR3 sequence: CASSLAGVSQPQHF. CDR3 nucleotides: TGTGCCAGCAGCTTAGCAGGGGTGAGTCAGCCCCAGCATTTT.

The chain employs TRBV27 and TRBJ2-4, with D tentatively TRBD2 (7 bases). The CDR3 loop spans 16 amino acids. Germline CDR1 reads MNHEY; CDR2 reads SMNVEV (reference sequence). V was cut by 6 bases and J by 0 bases, with 15 bases left in between. CDR3 region: CASRKQGGVAKNIQYF. DNA of the CDR3: TGTGCCAGCAGGAAACAGGGAGGGGTAGCCAAAAACATTCAGTACTTC.

This clone is a singleton in its sample. The chain recombines TRBV4-2 with TRBJ2-1; TRBD2 aligns across 9 bases. This CDR3 region has 16 residues. Germline loops: CDR1 LGHNA, CDR2 YNFKEQ. The trim removed 3 bases at V and 5 bases at J, leaving 8 bases unmatched. The CDR3 bases are TGTGCCAGCAGCCAGGTTAGCGGGGGCACTAACAATGAGCAGTTCTTC. This translates into CASSQVSGGTNNEQFF.